This TCR beta chain was recorded in a study of cytomegalovirus exposure and HLA in healthy donors. The wider study: Findings of an earlier analysis included around 100 million unique TCR beta sequences from roughly 200 million T cells.

The CDR3 sequence is 11 residues long. CDR1 is MNHEY and CDR2 is SMNVEV in the germline V gene (reference sequence). V lost 5 bases, J lost 5 bases, and 7 bases lay in between. The PCR contained 60 Vbeta and 13 Jbeta primers. The repertoire was sequenced with immunoSEQ multiplex PCR; TCRdb's copy has only in-frame clones and lacks some. The top ten clones hold under 5% of a sample with 100,000 or so clones, roughly 77% of them seen once. The study's findings and limits: For most TCR sequences rarity was the rule, although some public TCRs occurred in many donors. Later on, an analysis showed TCR association rates differing by HLA locus, with DRB1 the most and HLA-C the fewest. It was assumed in the presence/absence analyses that sequencing depth was roughly uniform across donors.

About this clone: As yet, its antigen is unknown.

Sequencing was carried out using PBMCs. The sequence was collected from a woman between 45 and 65 years old in good health and CMV-seropositive. This chain connects TRBV27 to TRBJ2-7; D not resolved. The CDR3 DNA is TGTGCCAGCAGTCAATCTAACGAGCAGTACTTC. Encoded protein: CASSQSNEQYF.